This T cell receptor (beta chain) was sequenced for a study of CD8+ T cells in alopecia areata. Study results and limitations: Normal scalp showed lower clonality than lesional scalp, especially alopecia totalis/universalis. Shared TCR sequences were less clear between patients than in mice, possibly partly from HLA diversity. Scalp sample data also include resident alphabeta T cells from normal skin.

There are 12 residues in the CDR3. With 6 bases clipped from V and 5 bases from J, the junction kept 3 bases outside the gene matches. Germline CDR1 is MGHDK and CDR2 is SYGVNS. Separation by sorting yielded CD4+ and CD8+ T cells from PBMCs. Concerning this clone itself: No antigen is known for it.

RNA was isolated and reverse transcribed to cDNA, the sequencing template. Profiled with immunoSEQ multiplex PCR; TCRdb holds only in-frame clones, not every one. The top ten clones hold nearly 5% of a sample with around 190,000 clones, roughly three fifths of them seen once. Sequenced material: CD8+ T cells sorted from blood. V is TRBV25-1 and J is TRBJ2-5, with 7 bases aligning to TRBD2. The TCR originated in a human donor in good health. The CDR3 DNA follows: TGTGCCAGCAGCTCCGGGGGGGAGACCCAGTACTTC. Its protein is CASSSGGETQYF.